The T cell receptor (beta chain) under discussion was sequenced for a study of beta chain features in type 1 diabetes. Whole-study findings and limits: Researchers report that Type 1 diabetes patients had moderately but significantly shorter TCRB CDR3s across all four CD4+ subsets. Insertion counts at VDJ junctions were lower in type 1 diabetes patients, who also showed more deletions there. These data did not resolve whether HLA type affects TCRB rearrangement.

The isolated RNA, all of it, was reverse transcribed, so expressed TCRB transcripts were what got sequenced. The assay was immunoSEQ multiplex PCR, and TCRdb's table has in-frame clones only and misses some. The table lists 600,000 or so clones, more than 12% of them singletons. The length of the CDR3 is 17 residues. V was cut by 1 base and J by 2 bases, with 18 bases left in between. Germline V gives CDR1 LGHNA, CDR2 YSLEER. Remarks on this clone: Its antigen is still unknown.

This chain joins TRBV4-3 and TRBJ2-7; TRBD1 is a possible D gene (6 bases). This receptor was taken from a man between 18 and 29 years old with type 1 diabetes. Sequenced sample: naive CD4+ T cells from blood. CDR3 region: CASSQAVGAWGPYEQYF. The CDR3 DNA sequence: TGCGCCAGCAGCCAAGCTGTGGGAGCGTGGGGGCCCTACGAGCAGTACTTC.